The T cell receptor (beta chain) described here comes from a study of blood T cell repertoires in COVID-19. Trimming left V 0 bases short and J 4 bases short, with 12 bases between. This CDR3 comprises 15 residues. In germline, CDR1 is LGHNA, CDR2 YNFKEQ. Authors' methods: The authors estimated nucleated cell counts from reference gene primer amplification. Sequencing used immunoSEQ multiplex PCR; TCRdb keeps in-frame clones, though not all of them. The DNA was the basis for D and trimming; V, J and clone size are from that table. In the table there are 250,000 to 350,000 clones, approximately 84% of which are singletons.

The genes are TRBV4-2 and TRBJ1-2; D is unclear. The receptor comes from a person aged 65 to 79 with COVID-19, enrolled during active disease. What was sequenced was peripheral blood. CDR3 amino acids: CASSQEDERGYGYTF. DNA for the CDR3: TGTGCCAGCAGCCAAGAAGACGAGCGCGGCTATGGCTACACCTTC.